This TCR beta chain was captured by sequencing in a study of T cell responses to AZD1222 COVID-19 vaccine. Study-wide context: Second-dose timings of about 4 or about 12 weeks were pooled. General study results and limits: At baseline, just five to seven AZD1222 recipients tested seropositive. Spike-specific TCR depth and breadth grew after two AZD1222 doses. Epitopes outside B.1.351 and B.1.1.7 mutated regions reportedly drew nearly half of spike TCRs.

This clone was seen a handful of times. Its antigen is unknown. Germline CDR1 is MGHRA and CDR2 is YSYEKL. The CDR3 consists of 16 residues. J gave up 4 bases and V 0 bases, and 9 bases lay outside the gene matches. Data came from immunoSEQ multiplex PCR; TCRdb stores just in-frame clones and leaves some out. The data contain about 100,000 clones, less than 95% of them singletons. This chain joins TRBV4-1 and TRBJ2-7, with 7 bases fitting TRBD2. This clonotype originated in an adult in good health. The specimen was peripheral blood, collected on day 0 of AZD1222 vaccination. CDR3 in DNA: TGCGCCAGCAGCCAAGACCCGGGGGGTTTCGGTTACGAGCAGTACTTC. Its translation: CASSQDPGGFGYEQYF.